This TCR beta chain was profiled in a study of blood T cell repertoires in COVID-19. Authors' methods: Amplification of reference gene primers provided the estimated nucleated cell counts. The assay was immunoSEQ multiplex PCR, and TCRdb's table has in-frame clones only and misses some. V and J calls and clone size follow that table, whereas D and trimming were derived from the DNA. The table shows about 140,000 clones, with around 89% occurring only once. The CDR3 consists of 14 residues. Germline V gene sequence: CDR1 LGHDT, CDR2 YNNKEL (reference sequence). Trimming removed 1 base at V and 1 base at J, with 6 bases between.

V gene TRBV3-1 (or the pseudogene TRBV3-2) combines with J gene TRBJ2-3, with a tentative D call TRBD1 (5 bases). The sequenced sample was peripheral blood. This receptor was taken from a human donor with COVID-19, enrolled during active disease. The donor label of this sample is uncertain. Here the CDR3 DNA reads TGTGCCAGCAGCCAAGGGGGCGGCACAGATACGCAGTATTTT. It translates to CASSQGGGTDTQYF.